This T cell receptor beta chain was profiled in a study of shared clonotypes between healthy human individuals (dated by TCRdb to the early 2020s). Looking at the study overall: The cohort included a few men and a couple of women between 18 and 49 years of age. For each donor, CD4 naive and CD4 memory were each given three plates, CD8 naive was given two plates, and CD8 memory was given one plate. To estimate repertoire size and how much clonotypes are shared between individuals, the study performed deep sequencing of blood TCR repertoires from roughly five healthy adults. To increase sequencing depth and limit assay-specific biases, TCR repertoire library preparation and sequencing were carried out by different laboratories using diverse techniques. Between about 0.8 and 9 billion PBMCs per donor were obtained by leukapheresis. The full study reports these points: Incomplete sequencing was indicated by rarefaction of sorted-subset datasets, despite the large sequencing depth. Clonotypes shared by all four sorted-subset donors showed higher generation probabilities than non-shared clonotypes. Only blood was sampled, and tissue TCR repertoires likely differ from those in blood. Estimated clonotype richness was generally larger for naive than for memory subsets. Based on pairwise subsampling, the degree of clonotype sharing among donors was expected to be affected by sequencing depth. Because the study included only a small number of donors, the genetic and exposure-history diversity represented was limited. Roughly 5.2% of naive CD4, around 4% of naive CD8, 2% to 2.5% of memory CD4, and 0.4% of memory CD8 clonotypes were shared across a few donors.

Using the deep immunoSEQ assay, multiplex PCR amplified TCR CDR3 regions from genomic DNA. Extracted genomic DNA from each cell subset was distributed evenly across all wells of several immunoSEQ 96-well plates, and each plate was treated as a replicate. For sorted subsets, approximately 190 ng genomic DNA, equal to about 30,000 T cell genomes, was loaded into each replicate PCR. The purified libraries were quantified using a Qubit 3.0 fluorometer, sized with a Bioanalyzer 2100, and then quantified again using the KAPA Library Quantification kit. Every immunoSEQ 96-well plate was sequenced on a dedicated single-read 150-cycle Illumina NextSeq 550 flow cell. For the original study's pipeline: Because the immunoSEQ output included only junctional sequences and no quality scores, the filtering could not be the same as the filtering used for full-length reads. To assign V/J genes and CDR3, sequences were annotated against IMGT germline references using PyIR, a Python wrapper for IgBLAST v1.9. Reads were removed for weak V/J assignments (E-value above 1e-6), missing CDR3, stop codons, out-of-frame junctions, or ambiguous translated residues. A V3J clonotype was defined by an identical inferred V gene, J gene, and CDR3 amino acid sequence. To compute the percentage overlap between repertoires, the number of shared unique clonotypes was divided by the size of the smaller repertoire. Three approaches were used to assess repertoire richness: RTK rarefaction, the Chao1 estimator, and Recon v2.1 estimates of unobserved clonotypes. Generation probabilities for all TCRbeta clonotypes obtained by the gDNA method from a few donors were computed using OLGA. Drawn from immuneACCESS, this table holds only the in-frame rearrangements with V and J called that TCRdb kept. Clones are partly lost; checked studies trace under half to an unresolved V gene and leave the rest unexplained. That table gives V, J and clone size, and the DNA gave D and trimming. The sample yields around 2,100,000 clones; about 95% were counted once. 1.2% of the sample is in the top ten clones.

Notes on this clone: The clone's antigen remains unknown. Nothing much larger sits one base from this clone, and base qualities are not available.

In the germline V gene (reference sequence), CDR1 corresponds to GTSNPN and CDR2 to SVGIG. The V end loses 4 bases and the J end loses 7 bases, and a stretch of 17 bases separates them. The CDR3 spans 13 residues, from the cysteine through the phenylalanine. Here the CDR3 DNA is all that survives: 39 bases in frame from base 1. For the CD8 naive samples, CD45RO-negative cells were positively selected for CCR7, yielding a CD45RA+CCR7+ population from which TemRA cells were excluded. The donors were healthy, HIV-negative adults with no recently reported acute infections or vaccinations. Every donor was a Caucasian adult living in Nashville, Tennessee, USA. Blood was obtained by leukapheresis, after which PBMCs were separated by Ficoll-Histopaque density gradient centrifugation and cryopreserved in liquid nitrogen vapor phase. Analytical flow cytometry was used to check the purity and quantity of each magnetically sorted T cell population. Each sorted fraction had its genomic DNA isolated and then quantified by UV absorbance on a Nanodrop 2000c.

In this chain, TRBV30 is recombined with TRBJ2-7; a tentative D call is TRBD1 (6 bases match). The TCR sequence derives from a man aged 18 to 29 in good health. The sequenced material came from naive CD8+ T cells sorted from blood. What this sample's cell subset or site label stands for: CD45RA+CCR7+. The DNA sequence is given as TGTGCCTGGATCACAGGGATTCTGGGAGAGCAGTACTTC. This translates into CAWITGILGEQYF.